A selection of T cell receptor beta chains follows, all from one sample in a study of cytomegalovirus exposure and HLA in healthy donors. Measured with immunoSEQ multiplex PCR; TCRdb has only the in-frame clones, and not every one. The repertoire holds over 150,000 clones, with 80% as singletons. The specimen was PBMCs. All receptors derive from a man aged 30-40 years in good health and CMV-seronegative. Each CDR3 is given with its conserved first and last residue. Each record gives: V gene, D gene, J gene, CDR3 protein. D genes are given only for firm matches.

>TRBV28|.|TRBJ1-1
CASIGSGFVGNTEAFF
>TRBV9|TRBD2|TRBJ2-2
CASSVAGGLLMNTGELFF
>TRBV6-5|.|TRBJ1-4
CASSYGVSENEKLFF
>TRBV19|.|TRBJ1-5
CASSLGGSNQPQHF
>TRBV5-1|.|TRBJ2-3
CASSLVQGKSDTQYF
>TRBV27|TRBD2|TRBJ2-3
CASSSGLATSTDTQYF
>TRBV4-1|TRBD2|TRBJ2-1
CASSQTTSGDYNEQFF
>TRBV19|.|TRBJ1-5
CATGVGNQPQHF
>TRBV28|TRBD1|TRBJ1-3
CAGTGGPGNTIYF
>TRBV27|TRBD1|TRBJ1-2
CASGTGANYGYTF
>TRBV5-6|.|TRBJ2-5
CASSSLWTDRETQYF
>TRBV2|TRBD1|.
CASSGTGDYEQYF
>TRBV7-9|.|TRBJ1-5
CASSQVGGPQHF
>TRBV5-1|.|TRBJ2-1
CASSLLSSYNEQFF
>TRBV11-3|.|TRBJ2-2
CASSLSGVGELFF
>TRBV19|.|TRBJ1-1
CASSTREAEAFF
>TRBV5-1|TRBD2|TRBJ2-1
CASSPRGSGRMGEQFF
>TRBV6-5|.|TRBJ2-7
CASSYQGVSSYEQYF
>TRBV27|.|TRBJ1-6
CASSSGWQGNNSPLHF
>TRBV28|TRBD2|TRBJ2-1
CASSSLGRTSVYNEQFF
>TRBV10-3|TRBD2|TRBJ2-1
CASKTSGGNNEQFF
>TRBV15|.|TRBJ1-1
CATSRSDREAFF
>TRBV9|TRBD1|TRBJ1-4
CASSAAGTGYEKLFF
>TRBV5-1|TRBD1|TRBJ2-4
CASSFGTGPTLNIQYF
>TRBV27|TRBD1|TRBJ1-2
CASSQQGAFGYTF
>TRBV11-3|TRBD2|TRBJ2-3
CASSLGLAGLDTQYF
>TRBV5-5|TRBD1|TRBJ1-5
CASSNPGQGNQPQHF
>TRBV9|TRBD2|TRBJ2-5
CASSVALAGGRETQYF
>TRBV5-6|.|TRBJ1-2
CASSFYLQGGLGGYTF
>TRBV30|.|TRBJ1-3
CAWNFVRGPGTGNTIYF
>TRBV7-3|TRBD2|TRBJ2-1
CASSLKLAGVVRQFF
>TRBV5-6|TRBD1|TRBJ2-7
CASSFGTVSYEQYF
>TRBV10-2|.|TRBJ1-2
CASILSQGGYTF
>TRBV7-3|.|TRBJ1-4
CASSPGGFKQAGNEKLFF
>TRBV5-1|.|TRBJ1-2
CASREGVNYGYTF
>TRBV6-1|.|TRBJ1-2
CASSEWVQSSNYGYTF
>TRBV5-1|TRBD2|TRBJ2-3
CAGRTSPEADTQYF
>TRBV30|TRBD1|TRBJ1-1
CARTGATNTEAFF
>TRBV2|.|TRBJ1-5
CASSEGGTSMGWGQPQHF
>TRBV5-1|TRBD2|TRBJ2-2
CASSRTWGGTGELFF
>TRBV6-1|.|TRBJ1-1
CASSALSTTNTEAFF
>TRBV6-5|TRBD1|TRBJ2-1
CASSPDRGSYNEQFF
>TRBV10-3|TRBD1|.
CAINPGTGVSYEQYF
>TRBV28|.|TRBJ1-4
CASSLSAGGEKLFF
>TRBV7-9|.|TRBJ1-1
CASSLAPDSSEAFF
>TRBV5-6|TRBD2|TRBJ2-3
CASSLTSYTQYF
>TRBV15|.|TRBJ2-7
CATSRDPRRPESEQYF
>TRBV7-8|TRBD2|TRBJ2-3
CASSLLLAGEVSDTQYF
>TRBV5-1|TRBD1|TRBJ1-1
CASSTRDGQGRVGTEAFF
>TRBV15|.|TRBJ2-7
CATSSGTPGFYEQYF
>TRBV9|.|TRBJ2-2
CASSVGGNTGELFF